These 4 T cell receptor beta chains were all obtained from the same sample, sequenced in a study of blood T cell repertoires in COVID-19. The repertoire was sequenced with immunoSEQ multiplex PCR; TCRdb's copy has only in-frame clones and lacks some. The data contain 200,000 to 250,000 clones, about 90% of them singletons. Specimen: PBMCs or T cells enriched from blood (not recorded which). These receptors were obtained from a woman between 45 and 65 years old in a cohort exposed to, infected with or recovered from COVID-19 (not recorded which).

This rearrangement joins TRBV7-3 to TRBJ2-3; D is perhaps TRBD2 (5 bases). Germline V gene lookup returns CDR1 SGHTA and CDR2 FQGTGA. There are 16 residues in the CDR3. V lost 4 bases to trimming and J lost 4 bases, with 18 bases between them. CDR3 loop: CASSYEQKIGADTQYF. The CDR3 coding sequence is TGTGCCAGCAGCTACGAACAAAAAATCGGGGCAGATACGCAGTATTTT. Full variable domain (missing parts from reference TRBV7-3 and TRBJ2-3): GAGVSQTPSNKVTEKGKYVELRCDPISGHTALYWYRQSLGQGPEFLIYFQGTGAADDSGLPNDRFFAVRPEGSVSTLKIQRTERGDSAVYLCASSYEQKIGADTQYFGPGTRLTVL.

The J gene is TRBJ1-1, the V gene TRBV4-1; 9 nucleotides agree with TRBD1. This CDR3 has 17 residues. Germline V gene lookup returns CDR1 MGHRA and CDR2 YSYEKL. V trimming: 2 bases; J trimming: 0 bases; junction bases outside the gene matches: 7. The CDR3 DNA is TGCGCCAGCAGCCAAACAACCGGACAGGGGATGAACACTGAAGCTTTCTTT. It encodes CASSQTTGQGMNTEAFF.

This chain connects TRBV19 to TRBJ1-4; perhaps TRBD1 as D (6 bases). The CDR3 contains 14 residues. Looked up from germline, CDR1 is LNHDA and CDR2 is SQIVND (reference sequence). Trimming took off 6 bases at V and 5 bases at J, with 13 bases between the two ends. CDR3 region: CASRIWQGNEKLFF. The CDR3 DNA sequence: TGTGCCAGTAGAATTTGGCAGGGGAATGAAAAACTGTTTTTT.

This chain links TRBV4-2 with TRBJ1-4; 10 bases are shared with TRBD1. The CDR3 totals 14 residues. Germline V gene data show CDR1 as LGHNA and CDR2 as YNFKEQ. V lost 4 bases to trimming and J lost 8 bases; unmatched junction nucleotides: 4. CDR3 amino acids: CASSRGTGDEKLFF. The CDR3 nucleotides read TGTGCCAGCAGCCGCGGGACAGGGGACGAAAAACTGTTTTTT.